The 30 T cell receptor beta chains reported below all come from one sample, sequenced in a study of blood T cell repertoires in COVID-19. Here immunoSEQ multiplex PCR was the method, and the copy in TCRdb shows in-frame clones only, minus some. The sample has some 14,000 clones; more than 65% are singletons. Sequencing input: peripheral blood. These receptor sequences come from a human donor in a cohort sampled during active COVID-19.

This clone was observed a single time. The chain recombines TRBV3-1 (or the pseudogene TRBV3-2) with TRBJ2-5; 7 nucleotides agree with TRBD1. With 4 bases clipped from V and 5 bases from J, the junction kept 10 bases outside the gene matches. This CDR3 spans 15 amino acids. Germline CDR1 reads LGHDT; CDR2 reads YNNKEL (reference sequence). CDR3 nucleotide sequence: TGTGCCAGCAGCCTAAAACGGGGACAGCTGGAGACCCAGTACTTC. Its protein product is CASSLKRGQLETQYF.

The CDR3 nucleotides read TGTGCCAGCAGTGAACAGGGTACCACTGGAAACACCATATATTTT. The encoded protein is CASSEQGTTGNTIYF. This chain joins TRBV25-1 and TRBJ1-3; possibly TRBD1 for D (5 bases). Per the germline V gene, CDR1 is MGHDK and CDR2 is SYGVNS. CDR3 length equals 15 residues. The ends were cut back, 2 bases at V and 2 bases at J, with 10 bases in the middle.

The chain couples TRBV6-1 to TRBJ2-1, with D possibly being TRBD1 (5 bases). The CDR3 length is 16 residues. The V and J ends lost 1 base and 3 bases respectively, with 13 bases between them. Germline CDR1 reads MNHNS; CDR2 reads SASEGT. CDR3 loop: CASSEGSGFDYNEQFF. In DNA form, the CDR3 reads TGTGCCAGCAGTGAAGGATCAGGGTTTGACTACAATGAGCAGTTCTTC.

This chain links TRBV11-3 with TRBJ2-1; the match to TRBD1 covers 9 bases. Germline assignment: CDR1 SGHNT and CDR2 YENEEA. This CDR3 contains 13 residues. The J segment lost 8 bases and the V segment lost 7 bases, leaving 6 bases of the junction unmatched. In DNA form, the CDR3 reads TGTGCCAGCACCGGGACAGGGAGCGATGAGCAGTTCTTC. This sequence encodes CASTGTGSDEQFF.

The chain combines TRBV7-2 with TRBJ2-1, with 9 bases aligning to TRBD2. The CDR3 spans 15 residues. With V trimmed by 2 bases and J by 9 bases, 8 bases remained unmatched. Germline V gene lookup returns CDR1 SGHTA and CDR2 FQGNSA. CDR3 region: CASSLLAGEVGEQFF. As DNA, the CDR3 is TGTGCCAGCAGCTTATTAGCGGGGGAGGTAGGTGAGCAGTTCTTC.

The V call is TRBV5-4, the J call TRBJ2-6; possible D gene TRBD1, 5 bases. The germline V gene encodes CDR1 SGHNT and CDR2 YYREEE (reference sequence). This CDR3 contains 16 residues. The V gene lost 7 bases and the J gene lost 0 bases, with 14 bases spanning the gap. CDR3 amino acids: CASRAGLYSGANVLTF. DNA of the CDR3: TGTGCCAGCCGGGCAGGGTTATACTCTGGGGCCAACGTCCTGACTTTC.

The V and J genes are TRBV4-3 and TRBJ1-2; TRBD1 agrees at 8 bases. The V gene's germline CDR1 is LGHNA and CDR2 YSLEER. V gave up 4 bases and J gave up 4 bases; unmatched junction bases: 5. There are 14 residues in the CDR3. The CDR3 spells CASSPGQGLYGYTF. CDR3 coding DNA: TGCGCCAGCAGCCCCGGACAGGGCCTCTATGGCTACACCTTC.

V and J are TRBV6-2 or TRBV6-3 and TRBJ2-2; tentatively, D is TRBD1 (5 bases). V lost 5 bases and J lost 6, with 10 bases in between. Germline values: CDR1 MNHEY, CDR2 SVGEGT. The CDR3 is made up of 13 amino acids. CDR3 DNA sequence: TGTGCCAGCAGTCCGACAGAAGCCGGGGAGCTGTTTTTT. Residues: CASSPTEAGELFF.

This chain uses TRBV7-6 with TRBJ2-1, with 13 bases that match TRBD2. Losses at the gene ends were 5 bases for V and 7 bases for J; bases not matched to a gene: 8. The germline CDR1 and CDR2 sequences are SGHVS and FNYEAQ. This CDR3 comprises 16 residues. The CDR3 DNA follows: TGTGCCAGCAGCCAAACTAGCGGGAGGGCCCTAAATGAGCAGTTCTTC. It encodes CASSQTSGRALNEQFF. The variable domain in full, with the rest retrieved from reference TRBV7-6 and TRBJ2-1, is GAGVSQSPRYKVTKRGQDVALRCDPISGHVSLYWYRQALGQGPEFLTYFNYEAQQDKSGLPNDRFSAERPEGSISTLTIQRTEQRDSAMYRCASSQTSGRALNEQFFGPGTRLTVL.

The rearrangement uses TRBV4-2 and TRBJ2-7; 12 nucleotides agree with TRBD2. The junction had 5 bases not matched to a gene; V was cut back by 2 bases and J by 0 bases. This CDR3 comprises 17 residues. Germline V lookup: CDR1 LGHNA, CDR2 YNFKEQ. The CDR3 nucleotides read TGTGCCAGCAGCCAAATGCTAGCGGGGGGGAGCTCCTACGAGCAGTACTTC. Its translation is CASSQMLAGGSSYEQYF.

The chain employs TRBV6-1 and TRBJ2-1; 12 positions match TRBD2. Germline V gene lookup returns CDR1 MNHNS and CDR2 SASEGT. CDR3 length: 16 amino acids. Trimming cost V 2 bases and J 6 bases; bases outside gene matches: 5. CDR3 sequence: CASSERGLAGTNEQFF. As DNA, the CDR3 is TGTGCCAGCAGTGAAAGAGGACTAGCGGGGACCAATGAGCAGTTCTTC.

This clone is large within its sample. The chain has TRBV11-2 and TRBJ2-7; TRBD2 might be the D (6 bases). The CDR3 spans 15 residues. V lost 5 bases to trimming and J lost 3 bases, with 17 bases between them. Per the germline V gene, CDR1 is SGHAT and CDR2 is FQNNGV. The CDR3 bases are TGTGCCAGCAGCCCATTTCGGAGTAGCGGCTACGAGCAGTACTTC. Translation gives CASSPFRSSGYEQYF.

CDR3 sequence (DNA): TGCGCCAGCAGCCCACAGATGAGCTCCTACAATGAGCAGTTCTTC. This translates into CASSPQMSSYNEQFF. The chain uses TRBV4-3 and TRBJ2-1; no clear D gene. V lost 4 bases and J lost 0, with 10 bases in between. Germline V gives CDR1 LGHNA, CDR2 YSLEER. The CDR3 runs 15 residues.

The rearrangement links TRBV6-2 or TRBV6-3 to TRBJ2-1, with 7 bases aligning to TRBD2. The CDR3 runs 15 residues. CDR1 and CDR2 from the germline V gene are MNHEY and SVGEGT. V lost 5 bases and J lost 8; bases outside the gene matches: 12. This CDR3 reads CASSNRDYLSDEQFF. For the CDR3, the DNA is TGTGCCAGCAGTAACCGGGACTACCTCTCAGATGAGCAGTTCTTC.

V gene TRBV30 combines with J gene TRBJ2-3; TRBD2 matches at 7 bases. The ends lost 3 bases at V and 2 bases at J; junction bases unmatched: 5. Germline lookup yields CDR1 GTSNPN and CDR2 SVGIG (reference sequence). This CDR3 spans 14 amino acids. Here the CDR3 reads CAWRWAGVTDTQYF. In DNA, the CDR3 is TGTGCCTGGAGATGGGCGGGAGTCACAGATACGCAGTATTTT.

This clone was recorded once. V and J are TRBV4-1 and TRBJ1-2; D uncertain. Germline loops: CDR1 MGHRA, CDR2 YSYEKL. V lost 0 bases and J lost 2, with 4 bases in between. This CDR3 spans 13 amino acids. The CDR3 sequence is CASSQELNYGYTF. CDR3 coding DNA: TGCGCCAGCAGCCAAGAACTAAACTATGGCTACACCTTC.

The rearrangement links TRBV19 to TRBJ1-5, with D uncertain. V was cut by 3 bases and J by 0 bases, with 9 bases left in between. The CDR3 has 15 amino acids. Germline loops: CDR1 LNHDA, CDR2 SQIVND (reference sequence). The CDR3 DNA reads as TGTGCCAGTAGTATTTTCGGGTATAGCAATCAGCCCCAGCATTTT. Its translation is CASSIFGYSNQPQHF.

The chain uses TRBV5-1 and TRBJ2-1, with 10 bases aligning to TRBD1. V lost 4 bases to trimming and J lost 6 bases; unmatched junction nucleotides: 10. Germline CDR1 and CDR2: SGHRS and YFSETQ. The CDR3 is 16 residues long. The CDR3 DNA is TGCGCCAGCAGCCCAGCCGGGACAGGGGTTTCCAATGAGCAGTTCTTC. Protein: CASSPAGTGVSNEQFF.

V gene TRBV5-5 combines with J gene TRBJ1-2; tentatively, D is TRBD1 (6 bases). Trimming cost V 2 bases and J 8 bases, with 10 bases left between them. This CDR3 region has 12 residues. Germline V lookup: CDR1 SGHKS, CDR2 YYEKEE (reference sequence). The CDR3 reads CASSFRDIGYTF. In DNA, the CDR3 is TGTGCCAGCAGCTTTAGGGACATCGGCTACACCTTC.

The chain joins TRBV28 to TRBJ1-2; 9 positions match TRBD1. The germline CDR1 and CDR2 sequences are MDHEN and SYDVKM. The trim removed 6 bases at V and 4 bases at J, leaving 15 bases unmatched. This CDR3 is 17 amino acids long. CDR3 nucleotides: TGTGCCAGCAGCCGTGGACAGGGGACTCGGTACGGCTATGGCTACACCTTC. This codes for CASSRGQGTRYGYGYTF.

The V call is TRBV2, the J call TRBJ2-7, with D maybe TRBD2 (5 bases). Germline-derived CDR1 and CDR2 are SNHLY and FYNNEI. The CDR3 runs 13 residues. V was cut by 2 bases and J by 3 bases, with 8 bases left in between. Written as DNA, the CDR3 is TGTGCCAGCAGTGAAAGCGAGGGCTACGAGCAGTACTTC. As protein: CASSESEGYEQYF.

J is TRBJ2-5 and V is TRBV4-2; TRBD1 matches 9 bases. The CDR3 has 14 residues. Trimming cost V 1 base and J 3 bases; bases outside gene matches: 0. Per the germline V gene, CDR1 is LGHNA and CDR2 is YNFKEQ. The CDR3: CASSQGQGEETQYF. The CDR3 region has the DNA TGTGCCAGCAGCCAAGGACAGGGGGAAGAGACCCAGTACTTC.

This clone was picked up one time. This sequence joins TRBV5-1 and TRBJ1-4; 9 nucleotides align to TRBD1. This CDR3 is 15 amino acids long. Germline assignment: CDR1 SGHRS and CDR2 YFSETQ. Trimming at V came to 4 bases and at J to 7 bases, leaving 8 bases not matched to a gene. This chain's CDR3 is CASSPGQGQVEKLFF. The DNA for the CDR3 is TGCGCCAGCAGCCCCGGACAGGGGCAGGTTGAAAAACTGTTTTTT.

The chain is built from TRBV4-1 and TRBJ1-1; unclear D gene. The CDR3 loop spans 15 amino acids. Germline assignment: CDR1 MGHRA and CDR2 YSYEKL. V dropped 1 base and J dropped 2 bases, with 11 bases sitting between them. CDR3 DNA sequence: TGCGCCAGCAGCCAAGCAGAAAGATCCAACACTGAAGCTTTCTTT. The encoded protein is CASSQAERSNTEAFF.

A few counts support this clone. The rearrangement uses TRBV4-3 and TRBJ1-3; no definite D call. The V end was cut by 0 bases, the J end by 5 bases, with 8 bases between. Germline loops: CDR1 LGHNA, CDR2 YSLEER. The CDR3 is 14 amino acids. Written as DNA, the CDR3 is TGCGCCAGCAGCCAAGACAGTTCCCGAAACACCATATATTTT. It specifies CASSQDSSRNTIYF.

The V gene is TRBV5-1, the J gene TRBJ1-1; 7 bases match TRBD1. CDR3 size: 16 residues. Germline lookup yields CDR1 SGHRS and CDR2 YFSETQ. V gave up 4 bases and J gave up 4 bases; unmatched junction bases: 13. In DNA form, the CDR3 reads TGCGCCAGCAGCCGCGTATGGACAGGTGAGAGCACTGAAGCTTTCTTT. Amino acid sequence: CASSRVWTGESTEAFF. Complete variable domain (other parts from reference TRBV5-1 and TRBJ1-1): KAGVTQTPRYLIKTRGQQVTLSCSPISGHRSVSWYQQTPGQGLQFLFEYFSETQRNKGNFPGRFSGRQFSNSRSEMNVSTLELGDSALYLCASSRVWTGESTEAFFGQGTRLTVV.

This chain uses TRBV5-1 with TRBJ1-6; no definite D call. Germline lookup yields CDR1 SGHRS and CDR2 YFSETQ. The ends were cut back, 1 base at V and 5 bases at J, with 7 bases in the middle. The CDR3 is 14 amino acids. CDR3 DNA: TGCGCCAGCAGCTTGTCACGAGATAATTCACCCCTCCACTTT. It translates to CASSLSRDNSPLHF.

This chain connects TRBV20-1 to TRBJ2-5; D remains unclear. Germline V gives CDR1 DFQATT, CDR2 SNEGSKA (reference sequence). The CDR3 totals 10 residues. V gave up 6 bases and J gave up 1 base, with 3 bases separating them. The CDR3 sequence is CSARQETQYF. The DNA for the CDR3 is TGCAGTGCCCGCCAAGAGACCCAGTACTTC.

The genes are TRBV3-1 (or the pseudogene TRBV3-2) and TRBJ2-1; D might be TRBD1 (6 bases). CDR3 length equals 15 residues. Germline-derived CDR1 and CDR2 are LGHDT and YNNKEL (reference sequence). The ends were cut back, 6 bases at V and 9 bases at J, with 21 bases in the middle. CDR3 nucleotide sequence: TGTGCCAGCAGTCCGATACCAGGGGCTTGGGGTGAGCAGTTCTTC. Protein sequence: CASSPIPGAWGEQFF.

The DNA of the CDR3 is TGTGCCAGCAGCTCGCTAGCGGGGGGGCGGCATACGCAGTATTTT. This sequence encodes CASSSLAGGRHTQYF. The V call is TRBV7-3, the J call TRBJ2-3; 12 nucleotides agree with TRBD2. V was pared by 4 bases and J by 7 bases, with 6 bases of the junction left unmatched. Germline CDR1 is SGHTA and CDR2 is FQGTGA. This CDR3 has 15 residues. The variable domain in full, completed from reference TRBV7-3 and TRBJ2-3, reads GAGVSQTPSNKVTEKGKYVELRCDPISGHTALYWYRQSLGQGPEFLIYFQGTGAADDSGLPNDRFFAVRPEGSVSTLKIQRTERGDSAVYLCASSSLAGGRHTQYFGPGTRLTVL.